This paragraph reports one TCR beta chain. Its antigen remains unidentified. Sequenced by immunoSEQ multiplex PCR; TCRdb stores in-frame clones only, minus some. The table has 150,000 to 200,000 clones, 94% seen once. The data derive from a study of T cell responses to AZD1222 COVID-19 vaccine. General study findings and limits: At study baseline, merely more than 5 AZD1222 recipients were seropositive.

The sequence came from an adult in good health. The sample here was peripheral blood, taken on day 0 of AZD1222 vaccination.

The CDR3 spells CASSELAGNPDTQYF. Written as DNA, the CDR3 is TGTGCCAGCAGTGAGCTAGCGGGGAACCCAGATACGCAGTATTTT. J is TRBJ2-3 and V is TRBV6-1; 9 nucleotides match TRBD2. The CDR3 is 15 residues long. Germline V gene sequence: CDR1 MNHNS, CDR2 SASEGT. V was clipped by 3 bases and J by 4 bases; unmatched bases: 5.